Presented here are 8 T cell receptor beta chains from one specimen sequenced in a study of blood T cell repertoires in COVID-19. Generated by immunoSEQ multiplex PCR, the TCRdb table keeps only in-frame clones and is missing some. The sample holds 130,000 to 150,000 clones, around 76% seen once. The sample comprised peripheral blood. These receptors came from a man aged 55 to 70 with acute or convalescent COVID-19.

This rearrangement joins TRBV5-1 to TRBJ2-5, with 10 bases identical to TRBD1. CDR1 is SGHRS, CDR2 YFSETQ, per germline. V was clipped by 2 bases and J by 5 bases; unmatched bases: 6. The length of the CDR3 is 15 residues. The CDR3 loop is CASSFSGTGVETQYF. CDR3 DNA: TGCGCCAGCAGCTTCTCGGGGACAGGGGTGGAGACCCAGTACTTC.

CDR3 sequence reads: CASSVGGRGGDTQYF. The DNA for the CDR3 is TGTGCCAGCAGCGTGGGCGGGAGGGGAGGAGATACGCAGTATTTT. V usage is TRBV9 and J usage is TRBJ2-3; TRBD2 agrees at 9 bases. V was clipped by 2 bases and J by 5 bases; unmatched bases: 6. CDR1 and CDR2 (germline): SGDLS, YYNGEE. There are 15 residues in the CDR3.

The chain uses TRBV7-9 and TRBJ1-2, with D possibly matching TRBD1 (5 bases). V was pared by 3 bases and J by 8 bases, with 13 bases between. The germline V gene has CDR1 SEHNR and CDR2 FQNEAQ (reference sequence). The CDR3 length is 13 residues. The CDR3 region has the DNA TGTGCCAGCAGCTTTGGGGGGTTATTGGGCTACACCTTC. Translation: CASSFGGLLGYTF.

The chain links TRBV24-1 to TRBJ2-2; 8 bases align to TRBD1. V gave up 4 bases and J gave up 4 bases; unmatched junction bases: 1. The CDR3 contains 14 residues. Germline V gene lookup returns CDR1 KGHDR and CDR2 SFDVKD. In DNA, the CDR3 is TGTGCCACCAGTGACACAGGGGGCACCGGGGAGCTGTTTTTT. Its translation: CATSDTGGTGELFF.

J is TRBJ1-4 and V is TRBV5-5, with 10 bases matching TRBD1. This CDR3 region has 16 residues. The V and J ends lost 1 base and 6 bases, in that order; junction bases with no gene match: 6. Germline V gene data show CDR1 as SGHKS and CDR2 as YYEKEE (reference sequence). Here the CDR3 reads CASSLSLGTGDEKLFF. The CDR3 region has the DNA TGTGCCAGCAGCTTGTCTTTAGGGACAGGGGATGAAAAACTGTTTTTT.

V is TRBV14 and J is TRBJ2-5; no definite D call. The CDR3 extends over 14 amino acids. Germline CDR1 SGHDN, CDR2 FVKESK. Trimming took 4 bases from V and 1 from J, leaving 10 bases between them. The CDR3 here is CASSLHSGQETQYF. The CDR3 DNA reads TGTGCCAGCAGCCTACATTCGGGCCAAGAGACCCAGTACTTC.

This chain uses TRBV6-5 with TRBJ2-5, with 8 bases that match TRBD2. There are 15 residues in the CDR3. CDR1 is MNHEY, CDR2 SVGAGI, per germline. J was trimmed by 1 base and V by 10 bases; bases with no gene match: 11. The CDR3 DNA reads TGTGCCACCCGAGGGCGCCTAGCGGGCCAAGAGACCCAGTACTTC. Amino acid sequence: CATRGRLAGQETQYF.

The chain is built from TRBV19 and TRBJ1-5; D perhaps matches TRBD1 (5 bases). The CDR3 is 15 amino acids. The germline CDR1 and CDR2 sequences are LNHDA and SQIVND (reference sequence). Trimming removed 3 bases at V and 2 bases at J, with 11 bases between. The CDR3 nucleotides are TGTGCCAGTAGTATGTCCGACAGCGGCAATCAGCCCCAGCATTTT. The encoded protein is CASSMSDSGNQPQHF.